This passage covers 19 T cell receptor beta chains from one sample sequenced in a study of CD8 T cells in ankylosing spondylitis (dated by TCRdb to about 2017). The library was obtained by 5' RACE. The instrument given in TCRdb is Illumina HiSeq 2500. The public reads were reanalyzed by TCRdb: fastp trimming at Q25, MiXCR alignment, in-frame beta chains only. Each CDR3 protein gets just one entry, which takes the most common genes and DNA from the rows behind it. The sample data list 150,000 to 200,000 distinct CDR3 sequences, and 25% to 35% of these were observed just once. The ten largest clonotypes hold 6% of the sample. Source material: synovial fluid, either unsorted or a sorted T cell fraction (not recorded which). The source of these receptors is a male donor with ankylosing spondylitis.

The rearrangement links TRBV7-9 to TRBJ1-1; 8 bases fit TRBD1. CDR3 length equals 14 residues. Trimming at V came to 8 bases and at J to 5 bases, leaving 10 bases not matched to a gene. Germline V gene data show CDR1 as SEHNR and CDR2 as FQNEAQ (reference sequence). For the CDR3, the DNA is TGTGCCAGCGCACAGCAGGGGGCCAAAACTGAAGCTTTCTTT. Translating it yields CASAQQGAKTEAFF.

This clonotype was counted only a few times. The rearrangement links TRBV12-3 or TRBV12-4 to TRBJ2-4; perhaps TRBD2 as D (6 bases). CDR3 length equals 16 residues. The V end was cut by 6 bases, the J end by 8 bases, with 23 bases between. The DNA for the CDR3 is TGTGCCAGCAGCCCCCTTGAAGGAGGGAAAGGGGACATTCAGTACTTC. It codes for CASSPLEGGKGDIQYF.

This clonotype came up a few times. The gene calls are TRBV9 and TRBJ2-3; 8 bases match TRBD1. Germline trimming cut 4 bases from V and 1 base from J; bases unmatched to any gene: 5. Germline lookup yields CDR1 SGDLS and CDR2 YYNGEE. The CDR3 contains 15 residues. CDR3 nucleotides: TGTGCCAGCAGCACCAGGGGGCTAGGCACAGATACGCAGTATTTT. It is translated as CASSTRGLGTDTQYF.

This clonotype has only a few counts. The gene calls are TRBV7-2 and TRBJ2-3; D is possibly TRBD1 or TRBD2 (5 bases each). Trimming removed 7 bases at V and 0 bases at J, with 14 bases between. The CDR3 length is 15 residues. Per the germline V gene, CDR1 is SGHTA and CDR2 is FQGNSA. The CDR3 loop is CASTSGPKSTDTQYF. As DNA, the CDR3 is TGTGCCAGCACCTCGGGACCGAAAAGCACAGATACGCAGTATTTT.

This clonotype was seen a handful of times. A much larger clone differs by one base, so this may be a read error. This chain links TRBV6-5 with TRBJ2-1, with D tentatively TRBD2 (6 bases). CDR1 is MNHEY, CDR2 SVGAGI, per germline. V gave up 4 bases and J gave up 3 bases, with 13 bases separating them. The length of the CDR3 is 15 residues. CDR3 DNA: TGTGCCAGCAGTTCAATGGCGGGACTCTACAATGAGCAGTTCTTC. This sequence encodes CASSSMAGLYNEQFF.

This clonotype was seen more than once but under ten times. The genes are TRBV7-2 and TRBJ2-3, with 15 bases lining up with TRBD2. The CDR3 covers 16 residues. Germline values: CDR1 SGHTA, CDR2 FQGNSA. The J segment lost 4 bases and the V segment lost 5 bases, leaving 4 bases of the junction unmatched. The CDR3 region has the DNA TGTGCCAGCAGCCTGGGACTAGCGGGAGGTGCAGATACGCAGTATTTT. It codes for CASSLGLAGGADTQYF.

There are many counts of this clonotype. V is TRBV10-1 and J is TRBJ1-2; the match to TRBD1 covers 11 bases. Looked up from germline, CDR1 is WNHNN and CDR2 is SYGVQD (reference sequence). After removal of 7 bases from V and 4 bases from J, the junction contained 5 bases not matched to a gene. The CDR3 is made up of 14 amino acids. This chain's CDR3 is CASTDRGRLYGYTF. The CDR3 DNA sequence: TGCGCCAGCACGGACAGGGGGCGGCTCTATGGCTACACCTTC.

There are a few counts of this clonotype. The V call is TRBV20-1, the J call TRBJ2-7; D unresolved. The CDR3 covers 11 residues. The V end was cut by 7 bases, the J end by 5 bases, with 12 bases between. CDR1 is DFQATT, CDR2 SNEGSKA, per germline (reference sequence). In DNA, the CDR3 is TGCAGTGGTTCCCGCGGAGACGAGCAGTACTTC. Translating it yields CSGSRGDEQYF.

This chain connects TRBV20-1 to TRBJ2-1; no clear D. The V gene's germline CDR1 is DFQATT and CDR2 SNEGSKA (reference sequence). V lost 0 bases and J 10 bases, leaving 10 bases between the germline ends. The CDR3 is 12 amino acids. CDR3 loop: CSARDPGREQFF. The CDR3 DNA follows: TGCAGTGCTAGAGATCCGGGCCGCGAGCAGTTCTTC.

In its sample, this clonotype was seen a few times. J is TRBJ1-4 and V is TRBV4-1; the D gene is possibly TRBD1 (5 bases). V lost 8 bases to trimming and J lost 8 bases, with 12 bases between them. Germline CDR1 MGHRA, CDR2 YSYEKL. The CDR3 has 12 residues. The CDR3 DNA sequence: TGCGCCAGCGGGGACGGGATGGAAAAACTGTTTTTT. Translated: CASGDGMEKLFF.

In this sample, this clonotype turned up a few times. J is TRBJ2-7 and V is TRBV7-8, with D perhaps matching TRBD1 or TRBD2 (6 bases each). This CDR3 is built from 14 residues. Trimming removed 5 bases at V and 7 bases at J, with 18 bases between. Germline V lookup: CDR1 SGHVS, CDR2 FQNEAQ. The CDR3 here is CASSPGGGTTEQYF. The CDR3 bases are TGTGCCAGCAGCCCCGGGGGCGGGACAACAGAGCAGTACTTC.

This chain joins TRBV29-1 and TRBJ2-1; TRBD1 aligns across 7 bases. From germline, CDR1 is SQVTM and CDR2 ANQGSEA. The J segment lost 6 bases and the V segment lost 1 base, leaving 6 bases of the junction unmatched. There are 14 residues in the CDR3. The CDR3 sequence is CSVEARGSINEQFF. CDR3 DNA: TGCAGCGTTGAAGCCAGGGGGTCGATCAATGAGCAGTTCTTC.

The V call is TRBV12-3 or TRBV12-4, the J call TRBJ2-7, with 10 bases lining up with TRBD2. CDR3 length: 18 amino acids. The trim removed 5 bases at V and 3 bases at J, leaving 16 bases unmatched. CDR3 amino acids: CASSPSLAGEGKGYEQYF. Here the CDR3 DNA reads TGTGCCAGCAGTCCATCCCTAGCGGGAGAAGGAAAAGGCTACGAGCAGTACTTC.

This clonotype was seen a few times. The chain employs TRBV10-3 and TRBJ2-3, with 9 bases identical to TRBD1. Germline-derived CDR1 and CDR2 are ENHRY and SYGVKD. The CDR3 consists of 18 residues. J gave up 4 bases and V 3 bases, and 14 bases lay outside the gene matches. The CDR3 protein is CAISDLPGTGRVPDTQYF. In DNA form, the CDR3 reads TGTGCCATCAGTGACCTTCCCGGGACAGGGAGGGTCCCAGATACGCAGTATTTT.

In this sample, this clonotype turned up many times. The chain couples TRBV20-1 to TRBJ2-1; D may be TRBD2 (6 bases). The CDR3 covers 12 residues. Trimming removed 4 bases at V and 8 bases at J, with 12 bases between. Looked up from germline, CDR1 is DFQATT and CDR2 is SNEGSKA (reference sequence). CDR3 sequence reads: CSATLTSHEQFF. Here the CDR3 DNA reads TGCAGTGCTACGCTGACTAGTCATGAGCAGTTCTTC.

The sample holds a few counts of this clonotype. The V call is TRBV20-1, the J call TRBJ2-3; the match to TRBD1 covers 9 bases. Germline V gene data show CDR1 as DFQATT and CDR2 as SNEGSKA (reference sequence). The CDR3 is 15 amino acids. Unmatched junction bases numbered 10, after V lost 6 bases and J lost 3 bases. The CDR3, as DNA: TGCAGTGCCAGGGGGGGGACAGGGACGACAGATACGCAGTATTTT. Protein sequence: CSARGGTGTTDTQYF.

This clonotype was detected many times. V usage is TRBV7-2 and J usage is TRBJ1-5; D is unresolved. Germline CDR1 reads SGHTA; CDR2 reads FQGNSA. V gave up 0 bases and J gave up 3 bases, with 9 bases separating them. The CDR3 has 15 residues. CDR3 DNA: TGTGCCAGCAGCTTAGCGGGCCCGGCCAATCAGCCCCAGCATTTT. It codes for CASSLAGPANQPQHF.

CDR3 in DNA: TGCAGTGCTAACGGGGACAGGGGGTCCTACGAGCAGTACTTC. Amino acid sequence: CSANGDRGSYEQYF. The V and J genes are TRBV20-1 and TRBJ2-7; 11 bases fit TRBD1. The germline CDR1 and CDR2 sequences are DFQATT and SNEGSKA (reference sequence). There are 14 residues in the CDR3. J lost 1 base, V lost 4 bases, and 3 bases had no gene match.

This sequence joins TRBV18 and TRBJ1-2, with D maybe TRBD1 (6 bases). Germline loops: CDR1 KGHSH, CDR2 LQKENI. This CDR3 has 16 residues. V gave up 3 bases and J gave up 2 bases, with 16 bases separating them. The CDR3 region has the DNA TGTGCCAGCTCACCGTCCCCCTCGGGACAAAACTATGGCTACACCTTC. Translated, it gives CASSPSPSGQNYGYTF.